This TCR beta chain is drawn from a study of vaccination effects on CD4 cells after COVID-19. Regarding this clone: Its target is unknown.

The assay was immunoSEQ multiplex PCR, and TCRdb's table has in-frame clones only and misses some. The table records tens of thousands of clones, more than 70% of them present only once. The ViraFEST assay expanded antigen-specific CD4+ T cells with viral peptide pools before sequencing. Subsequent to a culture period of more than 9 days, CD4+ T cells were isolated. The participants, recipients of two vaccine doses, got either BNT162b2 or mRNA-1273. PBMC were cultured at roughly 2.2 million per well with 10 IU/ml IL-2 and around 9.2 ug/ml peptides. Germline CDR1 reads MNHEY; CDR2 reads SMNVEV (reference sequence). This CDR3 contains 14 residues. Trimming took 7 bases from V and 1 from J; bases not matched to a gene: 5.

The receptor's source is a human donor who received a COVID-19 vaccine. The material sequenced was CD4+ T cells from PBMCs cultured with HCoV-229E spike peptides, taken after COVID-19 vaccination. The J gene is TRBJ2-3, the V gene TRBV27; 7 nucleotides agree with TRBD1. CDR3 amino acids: CASTPGQRTDTQYF. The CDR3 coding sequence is TGTGCCAGCACGCCGGGACAGCGCACAGATACGCAGTATTTT.